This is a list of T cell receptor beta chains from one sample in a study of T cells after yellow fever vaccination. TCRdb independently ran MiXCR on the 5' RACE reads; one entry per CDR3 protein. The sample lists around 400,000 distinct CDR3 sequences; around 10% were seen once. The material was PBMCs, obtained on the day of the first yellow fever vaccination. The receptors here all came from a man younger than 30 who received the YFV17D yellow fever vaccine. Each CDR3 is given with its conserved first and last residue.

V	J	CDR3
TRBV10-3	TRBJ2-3	CASGGYGDTQYF
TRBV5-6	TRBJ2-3	CASSSPGSGDTQYF
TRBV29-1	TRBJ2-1	CSVHPTSNNEQFF
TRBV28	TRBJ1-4	CASSFRTGGEKLFF
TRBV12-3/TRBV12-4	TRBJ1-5	CASSLTGDSQPQHF
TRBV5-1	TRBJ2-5	CASSGYQETQYF
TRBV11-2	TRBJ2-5	CASGGGSGETQYF
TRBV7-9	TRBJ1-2	CASSAPSGTAYGYTF
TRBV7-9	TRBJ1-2	CASSVDGTPWPYGYTF
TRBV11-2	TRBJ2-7	CASSLVRLYEQYF
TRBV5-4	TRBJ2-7	CASAGGHTLEGQYF
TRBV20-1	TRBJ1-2	CSARSRDTTSNYGYTF
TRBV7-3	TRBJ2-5	CASSPTLGQGLQETQYF
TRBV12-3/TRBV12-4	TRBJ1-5	CASSQGDGGQPQHF
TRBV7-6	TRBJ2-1	CASSQLAGGPFSYNEQFF
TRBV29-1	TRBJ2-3	CSAQPTPGTKSTDTQYF
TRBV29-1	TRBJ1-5	CSVEDHVQPQHF
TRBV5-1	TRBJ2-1	CASSLSSSGGTNEQFF
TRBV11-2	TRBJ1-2	CASSDLILGGYTF
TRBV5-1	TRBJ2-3	CASKIPGSTDTQYF
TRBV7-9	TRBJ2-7	CASSFWDRSSYEQYF
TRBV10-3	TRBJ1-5	CAISPSGNQPQHF
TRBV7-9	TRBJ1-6	CASSREPDNSPLHF
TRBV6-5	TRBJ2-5	CASRAEETQYF